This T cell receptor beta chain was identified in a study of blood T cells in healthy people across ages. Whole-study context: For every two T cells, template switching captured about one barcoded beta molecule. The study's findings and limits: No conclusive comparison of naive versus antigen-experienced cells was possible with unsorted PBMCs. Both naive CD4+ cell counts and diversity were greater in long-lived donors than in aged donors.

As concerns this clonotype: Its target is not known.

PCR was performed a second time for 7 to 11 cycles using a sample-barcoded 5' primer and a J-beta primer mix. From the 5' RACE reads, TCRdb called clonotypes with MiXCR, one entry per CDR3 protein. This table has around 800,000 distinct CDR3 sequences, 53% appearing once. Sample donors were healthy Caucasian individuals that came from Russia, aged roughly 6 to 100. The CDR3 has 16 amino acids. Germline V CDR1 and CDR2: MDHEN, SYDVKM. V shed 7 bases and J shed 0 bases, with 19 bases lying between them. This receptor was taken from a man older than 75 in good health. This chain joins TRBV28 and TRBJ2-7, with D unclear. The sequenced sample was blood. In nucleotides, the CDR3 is TGTGCCAGCACCCCAGGCGGCGCCGAGAGCTCCTACGAGCAGTACTTC. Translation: CASTPGGAESSYEQYF.